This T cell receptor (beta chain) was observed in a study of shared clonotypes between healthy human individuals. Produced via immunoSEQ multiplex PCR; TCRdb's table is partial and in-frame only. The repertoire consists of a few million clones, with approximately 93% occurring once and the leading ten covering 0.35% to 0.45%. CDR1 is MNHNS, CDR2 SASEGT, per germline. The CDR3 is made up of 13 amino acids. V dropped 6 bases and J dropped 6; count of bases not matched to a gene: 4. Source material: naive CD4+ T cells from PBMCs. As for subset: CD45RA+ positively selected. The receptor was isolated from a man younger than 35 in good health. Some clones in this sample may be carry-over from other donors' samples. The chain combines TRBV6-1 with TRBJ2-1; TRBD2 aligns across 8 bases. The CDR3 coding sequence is TGTGCCAGCAGGGTAGCGGGAACCAATGAGCAGTTCTTC. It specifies CASRVAGTNEQFF.